Listed below are T cell receptor beta chains from one sample, sequenced in a study of blood T cell repertoires in COVID-19. TCRdb keeps only in-frame clones here, not all; method: immunoSEQ multiplex PCR. Of approximately 360,000 clones in the sample, under 85% are singletons; the top ten hold over 4.5%. The source material was PBMCs or T cells enriched from blood (not recorded which). These receptors were taken from a woman in her 50s who had recovered from COVID-19. The CDR3 runs from the conserved cysteine through the conserved F or W. A D gene is named only where the DNA matches it firmly. Only some rows state a clone size, as once, few, many or a class for expanded clones.

TRBD2,16,TRBJ2-1,.,TRBV9,TGTGCCAGCAGCGTATATGTGGGCGGGGGGGACAATGAGCAGTTCTTC,CASSVYVGGGDNEQFF
.,16,TRBJ2-3,.,TRBV13,TGTGCCAGCAACCTACGGAGATTCCTTAGCACAGATACGCAGTATTTT,CASNLRRFLSTDTQYF
.,13,TRBJ1-2,.,TRBV5-1,TGCGCCAGCAGCTTGGCACCAGAACATGGCTACACCTTC,CASSLAPEHGYTF
.,12,TRBJ2-7,few,TRBV3-1/TRBV3-2,TGTGCCAGCAGCTCCCAGGCCTACGAGCAGTACTTC,CASSSQAYEQYF
.,14,TRBJ1-2,.,TRBV7-9,TGTGCCAGCAGCCATGCGCAACAGGGCGATGGCTACACCTTC,CASSHAQQGDGYTF
.,16,TRBJ1-4,.,TRBV11-2,TGTGCCAGCAGCCCTACGTGGAGCTCAACTAATGAAAAACTGTTTTTT,CASSPTWSSTNEKLFF
.,15,TRBJ1-5,.,TRBV7-3,TGTGCCAGCAGCTTAAGGAGGTCTTCTGATCAGCCCCAGCATTTT,CASSLRRSSDQPQHF
.,12,TRBJ1-2,.,TRBV5-5,TGTGCCAGCAGCCCCGCCCTAAGTGGCTACACCTTC,CASSPALSGYTF
.,14,TRBJ1-2,.,TRBV30,TGTGCCTGGAGTGCTACAGGGAAAGGCTACGGCTACACCTTC,CAWSATGKGYGYTF
.,12,TRBJ1-3,.,TRBV11-2,TGTGCCAGCAGCCCCCCGCGCAACACCATATATTTT,CASSPPRNTIYF
.,12,TRBJ1-6,.,TRBV9,TGTGCCAGCAGCGGGGGGGGTTCACCCCTCCACTTT,CASSGGGSPLHF
.,13,TRBJ2-1,.,TRBV7-2,TGTGCCAGCAGCCCACGGAGCAACAATGAGCAGTTCTTC,CASSPRSNNEQFF
.,14,TRBJ1-1,many,TRBV7-2,TGTGCCAGCAGCTTATCGGTTGCCAACACTGAAGCTTTCTTT,CASSLSVANTEAFF
.,13,TRBJ1-2,few,TRBV2,TGTGCCAGCAGTGTGGCACAGGTCTATGGCTACACCTTC,CASSVAQVYGYTF
TRBD2,15,TRBJ2-7,.,TRBV19,TGTGCCAGTAGACCTAGCGGGAGGGATTCCTACGAGCAGTACTTC,CASRPSGRDSYEQYF
TRBD1,14,TRBJ1-2,few,TRBV18,TGTGCCAGCTCAATTGGGACAGGGAACTATGGCTACACCTTC,CASSIGTGNYGYTF
TRBD2,16,TRBJ2-1,few,TRBV6-2/TRBV6-3,TGTGCCAGCAGCCCGCCCAGCGGGGGCTTTTACAATGAGCAGTTCTTC,CASSPPSGGFYNEQFF
.,13,TRBJ1-5,.,TRBV6-6,TGTGCCAGCAGGGGAGCTACCAATCAGCCCCAGCATTTT,CASRGATNQPQHF
TRBD1,16,TRBJ1-3,.,TRBV7-6,TGTGCCAGCAGCCTTGGGACAGGGGGATCTGGAAACACCATATATTTT,CASSLGTGGSGNTIYF
TRBD1,16,TRBJ1-5,.,TRBV5-6,TGTGCCAGCAGCACCCAAGGGACAGGGTACGGTCAGCCCCAGCATTTT,CASSTQGTGYGQPQHF
.,14,TRBJ1-5,.,TRBV27,TGTGCCAGCAGCCGGACAGCGAGCAATCAGCCCCAGCATTTT,CASSRTASNQPQHF
.,17,TRBJ1-4,.,TRBV11-3,TGTGCCAGCAGCTTAGACCGAGGACAGACAACTAATGAAAAACTGTTTTTT,CASSLDRGQTTNEKLFF
.,16,TRBJ1-2,few,TRBV3-1/TRBV3-2,TGTGCCAGCAGCCAAGCTCTAGAAACACTATTCAGTGGCTACACCTTC,CASSQALETLFSGYTF
.,14,TRBJ1-1,once,TRBV27,TGTGCCAGCAGTTTAACCCAGGTGAACACTGAAGCTTTCTTT,CASSLTQVNTEAFF
TRBD1,15,TRBJ1-2,.,TRBV7-8,TGTGCCAGCAGCCTAGGCAGGACAGGGAACGATGGCTACACCTTC,CASSLGRTGNDGYTF
.,15,TRBJ1-1,.,TRBV19,TGTGCCAGTAGTGGGTACAGGGAGTCCTCAGGAGAAGCTTTCTTT,CASSGYRESSGEAFF
.,14,TRBJ1-1,.,TRBV21-1,TGTGCCAGCAGCACTGCAGGGGGCTACACTGAAGCTTTCTTT,CASSTAGGYTEAFF
TRBD1,14,TRBJ1-4,.,TRBV2,TGTGCCAGCAGCCAGGGACAGTCTAATGAAAAACTGTTTTTT,CASSQGQSNEKLFF
.,15,TRBJ2-5,.,TRBV18,TGTGCCAGCTCACCAGGGGCGGCGAAAGCGGAGACCCAGTACTTC,CASSPGAAKAETQYF
TRBD2,19,TRBJ2-3,.,TRBV6-2/TRBV6-3,TGTGCCAGCAGTTTCCCCAACCCGACTAGCGGGGGGGCCTGGGATACGCAGTATTTT,CASSFPNPTSGGAWDTQYF
TRBD1,19,TRBJ1-2,.,TRBV5-5,TGTGCCAGCAGCTTGGAGTTCGGGACAGGGGGCCGTTATGTCGTTGGCTACACCTTC,CASSLEFGTGGRYVVGYTF
.,13,TRBJ2-3,.,TRBV6-5,TGTGCCAGCGGGGCAGGGTTCGCGGATACGCAGTATTTT,CASGAGFADTQYF
TRBD1,16,TRBJ1-5,.,TRBV4-2,TGTGCCAGCAGCCAAGCCCGGACAGGGGACAATCAGCCCCAGCATTTT,CASSQARTGDNQPQHF
.,11,TRBJ1-2,few,TRBV6-1,TGTGCCAGCACAAGCGACTATGGCTACACCTTC,CASTSDYGYTF
.,13,TRBJ1-5,once,TRBV4-1,TGCGCCAGCAGCCAGACAGATCTCCAGCCCCAGCATTTT,CASSQTDLQPQHF
.,12,TRBJ2-7,.,TRBV3-1/TRBV3-2,TGTGCCAGCAGCCATGAGCAAATCGAGCAGTACTTC,CASSHEQIEQYF
.,14,TRBJ1-2,.,TRBV11-2,TGTGCCAGCAGCTTGGCAGGGCCTAACTATGGCTACACCTTC,CASSLAGPNYGYTF
TRBD1,13,TRBJ1-4,.,TRBV19,TGTGCCAGTAAGGTCGACAGGGTTGAAAAACTGTTTTTT,CASKVDRVEKLFF
TRBD1,14,TRBJ1-2,few,TRBV7-2,TGTGCCAGCAGCTTACCGACAGGGAGCTATGGCTACACCTTC,CASSLPTGSYGYTF
.,17,TRBJ2-6,.,TRBV6-6,TGTGCCAGCAGTCCCGGGTGGGGGGTATCTGGGGCCAACGTCCTGACTTTC,CASSPGWGVSGANVLTF
TRBD1,14,TRBJ1-4,.,TRBV5-1,TGCGCCAGCAGCTTGTGGACAGGGCCTGAAAAACTGTTTTTT,CASSLWTGPEKLFF
TRBD1,16,TRBJ2-7,.,TRBV27,TGTGCCAGCAGTTATAGGGGACAGGGGGCCTCCTACGAGCAGTACTTC,CASSYRGQGASYEQYF
.,15,TRBJ1-1,once,TRBV7-2,TGTGCCAGCAGCTTGGGCAGGGGATCGATCACTGAAGCTTTCTTT,CASSLGRGSITEAFF
TRBD1,16,TRBJ1-1,.,TRBV6-5,TGTGCCAGCAGTTACTCGATCGTGCAGGGGGACACTGAAGCTTTCTTT,CASSYSIVQGDTEAFF
.,14,TRBJ2-3,.,TRBV3-1/TRBV3-2,TGTGCCAGCAGCCAGGATAGCAGCACAGATACGCAGTATTTT,CASSQDSSTDTQYF
.,14,TRBJ1-1,few,TRBV30,TGTGCCTGGAAAGGTGAGGCGGCGAACACTGAAGCTTTCTTT,CAWKGEAANTEAFF
.,13,TRBJ1-4,few,TRBV7-6,TGTGCCAGCAGCCACCGACAAGGCGAAAAACTGTTTTTT,CASSHRQGEKLFF
.,13,TRBJ1-6,few,TRBV5-4,TGTGCCAGCTCGGGGGTTAATAATTCACCCCTCCACTTT,CASSGVNNSPLHF
.,15,TRBJ1-5,.,TRBV9,TGTGCCAGCAGCGTAGGGGGGCAGCCGACGTGGCCCCAGCATTTT,CASSVGGQPTWPQHF
.,18,TRBJ2-7,.,TRBV6-1,TGTGCCAGCAGTGCCGGAGACCTCGGGGTGGGAAGCTCCTACGAGCAGTACTTC,CASSAGDLGVGSSYEQYF